Below are 14 T cell receptor beta chains sequenced from a single sample in a study of shared clonotypes between healthy human individuals. Sequencing was performed with immunoSEQ multiplex PCR; in TCRdb, only in-frame clones are kept and a portion is missing. The sample holds more than 400,000 clones, 90% to 96% seen once. Sequencing was carried out using naive CD4+ T cells sorted from blood. Documented subset: CD45RA+ positively selected. These receptors originate from a woman in her thirties in good health.

The V call is TRBV29-1, the J call TRBJ2-7; unclear D gene. This CDR3 is 12 amino acids long. Germline loops: CDR1 SQVTM, CDR2 ANQGSEA. Trimming cost V 4 bases and J 3 bases, with 10 bases left between them. CDR3 in amino acids: CSVARSSYEQYF. The CDR3 coding sequence is TGCAGCGTTGCAAGGTCGAGCTACGAGCAGTACTTC.

The chain couples TRBV6-6 to TRBJ2-1; TRBD1 or TRBD2 may be the D gene (5 bases each). Per germline, CDR1 MNHNY and CDR2 SVGAGI (reference sequence). Trimming cost V 2 bases and J 6 bases, with 11 bases left between them. The CDR3 is made up of 14 amino acids. Here the CDR3 DNA reads TGTGCCAGCAGTTACGGGGACGCCCGCAATGAGCAGTTCTTC. Translated, it gives CASSYGDARNEQFF.

The chain carries TRBV10-3 and TRBJ1-2, with 7 bases lining up with TRBD1. The germline CDR1 and CDR2 sequences are ENHRY and SYGVKD. Trimming removed 6 bases from V and 0 bases from J; junction bases left unmatched: 13. The CDR3 loop spans 17 amino acids. The CDR3 here is CAIRHIIPGQTNYGYTF. CDR3 sequence (DNA): TGTGCCATCAGGCATATTATACCGGGACAGACTAACTATGGCTACACCTTC.

The chain joins TRBV18 to TRBJ2-7, with a possible D match to TRBD1 (5 bases). Germline V gene sequence: CDR1 KGHSH, CDR2 LQKENI. The germline V and J ends were trimmed by 2 bases and 2 bases, with 10 bases remaining between them. This CDR3 is built from 14 residues. CDR3 region: CASSPYQGPYEQYF. The CDR3 bases are TGTGCCAGCTCACCATATCAGGGTCCCTACGAGCAGTACTTC.

This clone was recorded only once. The chain uses TRBV9 and TRBJ2-1; D remains unclear. Trimming left V 3 bases short and J 1 base short, with 14 bases between. CDR1 and CDR2 (germline): SGDLS, YYNGEE. The CDR3 is 16 residues long. CDR3 in amino acids: CASSADRYPSYNEQFF. In DNA, the CDR3 is TGTGCCAGCAGCGCGGACCGATACCCTTCCTACAATGAGCAGTTCTTC.

The gene calls are TRBV5-4 and TRBJ1-1; unclear D gene. Trimming removed 4 bases from V and 2 bases from J, with 15 bases in between. Germline V gene lookup returns CDR1 SGHNT and CDR2 YYREEE (reference sequence). The CDR3 runs 15 residues. CDR3 coding DNA: TGTGCCAGCAGCCTGACGTTTGAGCGCAACACTGAAGCTTTCTTT. Translating it yields CASSLTFERNTEAFF.

The chain uses TRBV29-1 and TRBJ1-4; no reliable D call. The CDR3 has 13 residues. Trimming cost V 4 bases and J 0 bases, with 6 bases left between them. CDR1 is SQVTM and CDR2 is ANQGSEA in the germline V gene. In DNA form, the CDR3 reads TGCAGCGTTGTGGTGGCAACTAATGAAAAACTGTTTTTT. It is translated as CSVVVATNEKLFF.

The chain uses TRBV20-1 and TRBJ2-1; no clear D gene. Per the germline V gene, CDR1 is DFQATT and CDR2 is SNEGSKA (reference sequence). The CDR3 runs to 10 residues. V gave up 6 bases and J gave up 8 bases, with 8 bases separating them. DNA of the CDR3: TGCAGTGCCCCTAATCATGAGCAGTTCTTC. It is translated as CSAPNHEQFF.

The rearrangement joins TRBV5-6 to TRBJ2-1, with 10 bases matching TRBD1. The CDR3 runs 13 residues. From germline, CDR1 is SGHDT and CDR2 YYEEEE. Unmatched junction bases numbered 3, after V lost 3 bases and J lost 9 bases. The CDR3 is CASSWGQGFEQFF. The CDR3 DNA follows: TGTGCCAGCAGCTGGGGACAGGGGTTTGAGCAGTTCTTC. Combining the CDR3 with reference TRBV5-6 and TRBJ2-1 gives the whole variable domain DAGVTQSPTHLIKTRGQQVTLRCSPKSGHDTVSWYQQALGQGPQFIFQYYEEEERQRGNFPDRFSGHQFPNYSSELNVNALLLGDSALYLCASSWGQGFEQFFGPGTRLTVL.

The rearrangement joins TRBV7-6 to TRBJ1-1; TRBD1 might be the D (5 bases). Germline-derived CDR1 and CDR2 are SGHVS and FNYEAQ. The CDR3 covers 16 residues. Trimming left V 5 bases short and J 3 bases short, with 19 bases between. This CDR3 reads CASSLNRGVRDTEAFF. The CDR3 region has the DNA TGTGCCAGCAGCCTAAACCGAGGGGTTCGGGACACTGAAGCTTTCTTT.

The J gene is TRBJ2-7, the V gene TRBV30; 7 bases agree with TRBD2. The J segment lost 6 bases and the V segment lost 0 bases, leaving 11 bases of the junction unmatched. Germline V gives CDR1 GTSNPN, CDR2 SVGIG (reference sequence). CDR3 length: 15 amino acids. For the CDR3, the DNA is TGTGCCTGGAGTGTACTGGTGGGAGGGCCCGGCGAGCAGTACTTC. Amino acids: CAWSVLVGGPGEQYF.

The rearrangement joins TRBV10-3 to TRBJ2-1, with D perhaps matching TRBD1 (6 bases). V lost 5 bases and J 4 bases, leaving 6 bases between the germline ends. CDR3 length: 12 amino acids. CDR1 is ENHRY, CDR2 SYGVKD, per germline. CDR3 coding DNA: TGTGCCATCAGTACAGGGTACAATGAGCAGTTCTTC. Translating it yields CAISTGYNEQFF.

This clone was detected once. The V gene is TRBV6-5, the J gene TRBJ2-5, with TRBD2 as a possible D gene (6 bases). The CDR3 runs to 14 residues. Trimming left V 6 bases short and J 5 bases short, with 16 bases between. Per germline, CDR1 MNHEY and CDR2 SVGAGI. As DNA, the CDR3 is TGTGCCAGCAGCGACTCTTCGGGGGTTGAGACCCAGTACTTC. This translates into CASSDSSGVETQYF.

The chain links TRBV19 to TRBJ2-7, with TRBD1 matching over 10 bases. Trimming cost V 5 bases and J 9 bases; bases outside gene matches: 13. The germline CDR1 and CDR2 sequences are LNHDA and SQIVND (reference sequence). The CDR3 extends over 15 amino acids. CDR3 loop: CASSAPGTGARGQYF. The CDR3 DNA reads as TGTGCCAGTAGTGCACCCGGGACAGGGGCTCGGGGGCAGTACTTC.